The 17 T cell receptor beta chains in this list originate from one sample, sequenced in a study of blood T cell repertoires in COVID-19. Sequencing was performed with immunoSEQ multiplex PCR; in TCRdb, only in-frame clones are kept and a portion is missing. The sample has about 47,000 clones, about 87% seen once. Source material: peripheral blood. The source of these receptors is a man aged 55 to 70 with active COVID-19.

The chain's CDR3 is CASSGGQDTAFF. For the CDR3, the DNA is TGCGCCAGCAGTGGAGGACAAGATACAGCTTTCTTT. V and J are TRBV10-1 and TRBJ1-1; a weak D match, TRBD1 (5 bases). Germline CDR1 reads WNHNN; CDR2 reads SYGVQD (reference sequence). Deletions cut 4 bases from V and 10 bases from J, with 13 bases between. The CDR3 is made up of 12 amino acids.

This chain links TRBV28 with TRBJ1-4; 9 bases are a match to TRBD1. V was pared by 5 bases and J by 7 bases, with 8 bases of the junction left unmatched. This CDR3 has 15 amino acids. The germline V gene encodes CDR1 MDHEN and CDR2 SYDVKM. The CDR3: CASSINRGRSEKLFF. The CDR3 bases are TGTGCCAGCAGTATTAACAGGGGGCGGAGTGAAAAACTGTTTTTT.

The J gene is TRBJ2-7, the V gene TRBV19; 10 bases agree with TRBD1. CDR1 is LNHDA and CDR2 is SQIVND in the germline V gene (reference sequence). Trimming removed 5 bases from V and 6 bases from J; junction bases left unmatched: 10. The CDR3 length is 15 residues. The CDR3 bases are TGTGCCAGTAGTTCGCCGGGACAGGGGCCTCTCGAGCAGTACTTC. Translated: CASSSPGQGPLEQYF.

This clone was observed a few times. The V and J genes are TRBV18 and TRBJ2-7, with D possibly being TRBD1 (5 bases). V was cut by 3 bases and J by 7 bases, with 16 bases left in between. The V gene's germline CDR1 is KGHSH and CDR2 LQKENI. This CDR3 is 14 amino acids long. CDR3 sequence: CASSPGRALWEQYF. DNA for the CDR3: TGTGCCAGCTCACCGGGCAGGGCGCTTTGGGAGCAGTACTTC.

The chain is built from TRBV6-2 or TRBV6-3 and TRBJ1-6; 8 nucleotides agree with TRBD1. This CDR3 is built from 14 residues. From germline, CDR1 is MNHEY and CDR2 SVGEGT. Germline trimming cut 4 bases from V and 9 bases from J; bases unmatched to any gene: 5. Here the CDR3 reads CASSLQGGSSPLHF. CDR3 in DNA: TGTGCCAGCAGTTTACAGGGGGGTAGTTCACCCCTCCACTTT.

The V gene is TRBV28, the J gene TRBJ1-2; TRBD1 matches 10 bases. CDR3 length: 13 amino acids. The germline V gene encodes CDR1 MDHEN and CDR2 SYDVKM. The V and J ends lost 10 bases and 2 bases, in that order; junction bases with no gene match: 4. The CDR3 DNA reads as TGTGCCACCACGGGACAGGGGAACTATGGCTACACCTTC. Protein product: CATTGQGNYGYTF.

This clone was found once. This chain connects TRBV12-3 or TRBV12-4 to TRBJ2-1; a weak D match, TRBD2 (5 bases). The CDR3 contains 12 residues. Trimming took off 5 bases at V and 6 bases at J, with 8 bases between the two ends. The CDR3 spells CASSGRPNEQFF. CDR3 sequence (DNA): TGTGCCAGCAGTGGGAGACCCAATGAGCAGTTCTTC.

For the CDR3, the DNA is TGTGCCAGCAGCCAAGACAGTAACTATGGCTACACCTTC. This sequence encodes CASSQDSNYGYTF. The chain has TRBV3-1 (or the pseudogene TRBV3-2) and TRBJ1-2; no firm D call. The CDR3 contains 13 residues. The V end lost 0 bases, the J end lost 1 base, and 3 bases lay between the germline ends. Germline V CDR1 and CDR2: LGHDT, YNNKEL (reference sequence).

J is TRBJ2-7 and V is TRBV2; possible D gene TRBD1, 5 bases. V dropped 5 bases and J dropped 10 bases, with 18 bases sitting between them. This CDR3 comprises 13 residues. The V gene's germline CDR1 is SNHLY and CDR2 FYNNEI. The CDR3 DNA reads TGTGCCAGCAGTCCAGGGCAGTTTGCCGAACAGTACTTC. This sequence encodes CASSPGQFAEQYF.

The V gene is TRBV7-2, the J gene TRBJ1-2, with 7 nucleotides matching TRBD1. J was trimmed by 4 bases and V by 5 bases; bases with no gene match: 13. The germline V gene encodes CDR1 SGHTA and CDR2 FQGNSA. There are 16 residues in the CDR3. CDR3 loop: CASSPGGHLIGYGYTF. DNA of the CDR3: TGTGCCAGCAGCCCAGGGGGACACCTCATAGGCTATGGCTACACCTTC.

The chain joins TRBV7-8 to TRBJ1-5, with D unclear. Germline V lookup: CDR1 SGHVS, CDR2 FQNEAQ. The CDR3 runs to 18 residues. Trimming removed 5 bases at V and 3 bases at J, with 23 bases between. CDR3: CASSPGEGDRVSNQPQHF. DNA of the CDR3: TGTGCCAGCAGCCCCGGGGAGGGCGACCGTGTTTCCAATCAGCCCCAGCATTTT. The entire variable domain, with the rest obtained from reference TRBV7-8 and TRBJ1-5, is as follows: GAGVSQSPRYKVAKRGQDVALRCDPISGHVSLFWYQQALGQGPEFLTYFQNEAQLDKSGLPSDRFFAERPEGSVSTLKIQRTQQEDSAVYLCASSPGEGDRVSNQPQHFGDGTRLSIL.

V and J are TRBV6-5 and TRBJ2-6, with no clear D. The V and J ends lost 0 bases and 0 bases respectively, with 3 bases between them. This CDR3 has 15 residues. The germline V gene has CDR1 MNHEY and CDR2 SVGAGI. The CDR3 coding sequence is TGTGCCAGCAGTTACTCGGCCTCTGGGGCCAACGTCCTGACTTTC. Its protein is CASSYSASGANVLTF.

This clone was seen a single time. The rearrangement uses TRBV28 and TRBJ1-4, with D possibly TRBD1 on 6 matching bases. V was pared by 5 bases and J by 4 bases, with 11 bases between. CDR1 is MDHEN, CDR2 SYDVKM, per germline. The CDR3 consists of 14 residues. The DNA of the CDR3 is TGTGCCAGCAGTAAACAGGGAATTAATGAAAAACTGTTTTTT. Translating it yields CASSKQGINEKLFF.

V gene TRBV9 combines with J gene TRBJ2-6, with D possibly being TRBD1 (6 bases). Germline V CDR1 and CDR2: SGDLS, YYNGEE. This CDR3 spans 17 amino acids. The V end was cut by 2 bases, the J end by 3 bases, with 15 bases between. The CDR3 DNA is TGTGCCAGCAGCGTGCGGCAGGGGAACTTTGGGGCCAACGTCCTGACTTTC. Residues: CASSVRQGNFGANVLTF.

The DNA for the CDR3 is TGTGCCAGCAGTGTATTTCCGGGACTAGCTAACAGTGAGCAGTTCTTC. It translates to CASSVFPGLANSEQFF. This chain uses TRBV6-1 with TRBJ2-1; 9 nucleotides line up with TRBD2. With V trimmed by 4 bases and J by 9 bases, 13 bases remained unmatched. In germline, CDR1 is MNHNS, CDR2 SASEGT. CDR3 length equals 16 residues.

This chain's CDR3 is CASRQYTDTQYF. CDR3 DNA: TGTGCCAGCAGACAATACACAGATACGCAGTATTTT. The chain joins TRBV11-2 to TRBJ2-3, with unresolved D. The V gene's germline CDR1 is SGHAT and CDR2 FQNNGV. Trimming cost V 6 bases and J 2 bases, with 6 bases left between them. CDR3 length: 12 amino acids.

V usage is TRBV14 and J usage is TRBJ2-5; 9 bases line up with TRBD2. J gave up 5 bases and V 0 bases, and 19 bases lay outside the gene matches. The CDR3 is made up of 20 amino acids. Germline loops: CDR1 SGHDN, CDR2 FVKESK. The CDR3 sequence: CASSQDQATDFSGSSETQYF. For the CDR3, the DNA is TGTGCCAGCAGCCAAGATCAGGCAACCGATTTTAGCGGGAGTTCGGAGACCCAGTACTTC.